This T cell receptor (beta chain) comes out of a study of cytotoxic CD8 clonotypes in ibrutinib-treated CLL (dated by TCRdb to about 2021). For the wider study: In this cohort, 15 or so patients were treatment-naive and 11 to 12 were relapsed/refractory, while some 18 had unmutated IGHV. Of the 86 participants in the trial, about 26 had longitudinal samples available. Cryopreserved peripheral blood mononuclear cells were obtained before treatment, at response, and at either sustained remission or disease progression. Every remission and progressive disease sample was obtained while ibrutinib was still being received by the patients. On average, each sample had approximately 250,000 productive templates and 94,082 productive rearrangements. The response samples were drawn at a median of 12 months into treatment, with a range of roughly 6 to 40 months. Partial responses were observed in 24 patients and complete responses in 2; after a median follow-up of around 64 months, remission was maintained in around 14 patients and progression was observed in 12.

Reading the label with the study, this specimen's time point is: around 25 months on ibrutinib. For TCR beta library preparation, 1.5 to 2.5 micrograms of genomic DNA was extracted from cryopreserved PBMCs. Longitudinal blood samples from CLL patients on ibrutinib monotherapy were analyzed using high-throughput TCR beta sequencing. The patients took part in an open-label, single-center phase 2 trial of ibrutinib monotherapy. Broad study findings and their caveats: Baseline clonality exceeded that of age-matched healthy donors and correlated strongly with circulating CD8+ T-cell counts. An increase in clonality was observed at ibrutinib response, with clonality remaining stable during sustained remission and falling back toward baseline at progression. Sampling times were not matched between sustained-remission and progressing patients, and lymph node repertoires were not studied. Public clonotypes were rare and either shrank or stayed stable during treatment, and the rise in clonality at ibrutinib response reflected expansion of private clonotypes.

Only a few counts were recorded for this clone. Its antigen specificity is not known. No clone much larger than this one lies a single base away; base qualities are absent. In the germline V gene, CDR1 corresponds to SNHLY and CDR2 to FYNNEI. Spanning cysteine to phenylalanine, the CDR3 consists of 16 amino acids. The read is trimmed to its CDR3 DNA, 48 bases read in frame from base 1. V and J lose 2 bases and 0 bases, and a span of 11 bases separates them. The goal of deep resolution MiSeq sequencing was a depth between 1 in 1 million and 1 in 200,000 T cells, and coverage averaged 10x per clonotype. TCR beta libraries were generated with the immunoSEQ hsTCRB Kit. Under the source paper's analysis protocol: ImmunoSEQ Data Assistant and ImmunoSEQ Analyzer were used for data analysis, and V, D and J genes were assigned according to IMGT definitions. Clonality, which ranges from 0 to 1, was calculated as one minus the normalized Shannon entropy of productive rearrangement frequencies. Only overrepresented clonotypes making up at least 0.05% of the repertoire of each patient were included in the public clonotype analysis. Some twelve age-matched healthy donor repertoires from immuneACCESS were used as controls for clonality. TCRdb obtained this table from immuneACCESS and retained in-frame rearrangements with V and J assigned. These tables miss some clones; where compared with another copy, unresolved V genes account for less than half of the shortfall, and the remainder is unexplained. D and trimming were read from the DNA, whereas the V and J calls and clone size are those reported in that table. The sample contains 150,000 to 200,000 clones, over 60% of them found a single time. The ten top clones hold around 15% of the sample.

Material: PBMCs, obtained after 24 months of ibrutinib treatment. This receptor chain uses TRBV2 and TRBJ1-5, with the identity of the D gene unclear. The sequence derives from a human donor with chronic lymphocytic leukemia. The CDR3 corresponds to CASSERVLRSNQPQHF. The sequence in DNA is TGTGCCAGCAGTGAAAGGGTTTTGCGTAGCAATCAGCCCCAGCATTTT.